One and the same sample provided the 12 T cell receptor beta chains below, sequenced in a study of tumor-infiltrating lymphocytes in primary liver carcinoma (dated 2017 in TCRdb). Sequencing took place on an Illumina HiSeq 2500. Starting from about 500 ng total RNA, TCRbeta-specific cDNA was produced by reverse transcription with a constant-region primer and ProtoScript II reverse transcriptase. Construction of the TCRbeta libraries relied on three nested rounds of multiplex PCR, following a slightly modified ARM-PCR procedure. The first two PCR rounds used multiplex TRBV1-TRBV30 forward primers with a Cbeta reverse primer, each for 10 cycles. TCRdb passed the public sequencing reads through fastp at Q25 and MiXCR, retaining productive beta sequences. Every distinct CDR3 protein forms one entry, paired with its most common genes and DNA. Here the sample has around 56,000 distinct CDR3 sequences; 55% to 75% occur a single time. Together, the top ten hold approximately 50% of the sample.

Without any cell sorting, total RNA and DNA were extracted together from around 18-30 mg of bulk tissue using the AllPrep DNA/RNA mini kit. The specimen was liver tumor tissue from sampling region 2. The sample's cell subset or site label, decoded: tumor region T2, inferior pole. Receptors originate from a man in his forties with primary liver carcinoma and hepatitis B virus infection.

Points on this clonotype: Germline is not matched at one junction end, which may reflect a read error. The genes are TRBV6-1 and TRBJ2-2, with D perhaps matching TRBD2 (5 bases). There are 15 residues in the CDR3. CDR1 and CDR2 (germline): MNHNS, SASEGT. This chain's CDR3 is CASSEGWWLTGELLF. The CDR3 DNA sequence: TGTGCCAGCAGTGAAGGGTGGTGGCTAACCGGGGAGCTGCTTTTT.

This clonotype has only a few counts. J is TRBJ2-2 and V is TRBV29-1; TRBD1 is a possible D gene (5 bases). The CDR3 extends over 15 amino acids. Germline V gene lookup returns CDR1 SQVTM and CDR2 ANQGSEA. The V gene lost 4 bases and the J gene lost 0 bases, with 12 bases spanning the gap. The CDR3 here is CSVGTSVANTGELFF. For the CDR3, the DNA is TGCAGCGTTGGGACAAGCGTGGCGAACACCGGGGAGCTGTTTTTT.

As regards this clonotype: Sequence at one end of the junction differs from germline and may be a read error. The chain recombines TRBV6-2 or TRBV6-3 with TRBJ1-2; D is possibly TRBD1 (5 bases). The CDR3 is 17 amino acids. Germline-derived CDR1 and CDR2 are MNHEY and SVGEGT. The CDR3 protein is CASSYGAGLTPPYDYTF. The DNA of the CDR3 is TGTGCCAGCAGTTACGGAGCGGGACTGACACCTCCCTATGACTACACCTTC.

Concerning this clonotype: At one of its ends the junction is not consistent with the germline gene, which may arise from a read error. The rearrangement links TRBV29-1 to TRBJ1-1, with a possible D match to TRBD1 (5 bases). Per germline, CDR1 SQVTM and CDR2 ANQGSEA. This CDR3 contains 12 residues. CDR3 in amino acids: CGVRWGATGAFF. The CDR3, as DNA: TGCGGCGTTCGATGGGGCGCGACTGGAGCTTTCTTT.

The chain recombines TRBV4-3 with TRBJ2-1, with TRBD2 as a possible D gene (5 bases). V was pared by 0 bases and J by 7 bases, with 13 bases between. This CDR3 comprises 15 residues. In germline, CDR1 is LGHNA, CDR2 YSLEER. The CDR3 spells CASSQDGISQNEQFF. The CDR3 DNA reads as TGCGCCAGCAGCCAAGACGGGATTAGTCAGAATGAGCAGTTCTTC.

This chain connects TRBV29-1 to TRBJ2-1, with TRBD2 matching over 9 bases. CDR1 and CDR2 (germline): SQVTM, ANQGSEA. V dropped 4 bases and J dropped 3; count of bases not matched to a gene: 7. The CDR3 runs 15 residues. CDR3 DNA: TGCAGCGTTGGAGTAGCGGGAGTGTTCTACAATGAGCAGTTCTTC. Translated, it gives CSVGVAGVFYNEQFF.

Of note for this clonotype: Lacking the conserved final phenylalanine or tryptophan, this CDR3 likely reflects a read error. The chain has TRBV11-3 and TRBJ2-5, with D unresolved. The CDR3 is made up of 13 amino acids. CDR1 and CDR2 from the germline V gene are SGHNT and YENEEA. The CDR3 spells CDSSWGYQETQYS. CDR3 coding DNA: TGTGACAGTAGCTGGGGATACCAAGAGACCCAGTACTCC.

Worth noting for this clonotype: An end of the junction differs from the germline gene, which may be a read error. This chain joins TRBV29-1 and TRBJ2-7; 7 positions agree with TRBD1. The germline V gene has CDR1 SQVTM and CDR2 ANQGSEA. This CDR3 contains 13 residues. The CDR3 sequence: CSARQGLTYEQYF. CDR3 bases: TGCAGCGCTCGACAGGGATTAACCTACGAGCAGTATTTC.

Turning to this clonotype: Mismatch with germline at one junction end may stem from a read error. The chain joins TRBV29-1 to TRBJ2-7; D possibly corresponds to TRBD2 (5 bases). The germline V gene has CDR1 SQVTM and CDR2 ANQGSEA. This CDR3 has 10 residues. The CDR3 spells CRVEAGEQYF. CDR3 coding DNA: TGCAGGGTTGAGGCGGGTGAGCAGTACTTC.

A word on this clonotype: Germline is not matched at one junction end, which may reflect a read error. J is TRBJ2-5 and V is TRBV11-2, with 8 bases aligning to TRBD2. This CDR3 comprises 16 residues. Germline loops: CDR1 SGHAT, CDR2 FQNNGV. The CDR3 protein is CASSQTPGGGRETRYF. The CDR3 DNA follows: TGTGCTAGCAGCCAGACTCCTGGCGGGGGGAGAGAGACCCGGTACTTC.

Comments on this clonotype: The junction does not match germline at one end; this may be a read error. This chain uses TRBV12-3 or TRBV12-4 with TRBJ1-2; D is undetermined. The CDR3 extends over 13 amino acids. DNA of the CDR3: TGTGCCAACAGTATAGTCGTCGGCTATGGCTATACCTTC. Translating it yields CANSIVVGYGYTF.

As concerns this clonotype: Germline is not matched at one junction end, which may reflect a read error. The rearrangement joins TRBV11-2 to TRBJ2-7, with 7 bases aligning to TRBD1. The CDR3 covers 14 residues. CDR1 SGHAT and CDR2 FQNNGV come from the germline V gene. Here the CDR3 DNA reads TGTGCCGGCAGCTTAAGTCCGACAGGGCACGAGCAGCACTTC. This sequence encodes CAGSLSPTGHEQHF.